What follows is one T cell receptor beta chain and its context. Only in-frame clones appear in the TCRdb table, and some are missing; sequencing was by immunoSEQ multiplex PCR. Among tens of thousands of clones listed, 75% to 90% were seen once. These data come from a study of blood T cell repertoires in COVID-19. J gave up 6 bases and V 5 bases, and 8 bases lay outside the gene matches. There are 17 residues in the CDR3. Germline CDR1 SNHLY, CDR2 FYNNEI. The sample taken for sequencing was peripheral blood. The rearrangement links TRBV2 to TRBJ2-2; 14 nucleotides align to TRBD2. This TCR was sampled from a man aged 50 to 59 with active or convalescent COVID-19. DNA of the CDR3: TGTGCCAGCAGTTCCACGGGACTAGCGGGAGTTTCCGGGGAGCTGTTTTTT. It is translated as CASSSTGLAGVSGELFF.